The 17 T cell receptor beta chains listed next were all sequenced from one sample in a study of identical twins. TCRdb re-called the 5' RACE reads with MiXCR, one entry per CDR3 protein. The sample has under 250,000 distinct CDR3 sequences; 9.5% to 15% are singletons. The data also belong to a second study, concerning yellow fever vaccine responses in identical twins.

The sequenced material came from memory (CD45RO+) T cells sorted from blood. The receptors were sampled from a woman aged 18-29 years in good health.

This clonotype showed up just a few times. J is TRBJ1-2 and V is TRBV12-3 or TRBV12-4; D might be TRBD1 (5 bases). The CDR3 is 14 residues long. V lost 3 bases, J lost 4 bases, and 12 bases lay in between. DNA for the CDR3: TGTGCCAGCAGTTTTAGGGGCGCCGGCTATGGCTACACCTTC. This gives the protein CASSFRGAGYGYTF.

The gene calls are TRBV7-2 and TRBJ2-5, with 8 bases lining up with TRBD1. The CDR3 contains 14 residues. From germline, CDR1 is SGHTA and CDR2 FQGNSA. V shed 6 bases and J 5 bases; nucleotides not matched to a gene: 8. CDR3 nucleotides: TGTGCCAGCAGTCGAGGGCAGGGGGCTGAGACCCAGTACTTC. It translates to CASSRGQGAETQYF.

The gene calls are TRBV7-9 and TRBJ2-7; 8 bases are shared with TRBD1. The germline V gene has CDR1 SEHNR and CDR2 FQNEAQ (reference sequence). The V and J ends lost 1 base and 3 bases, in that order; junction bases with no gene match: 5. This CDR3 spans 15 amino acids. The CDR3 sequence: CASSLGPGQVYEQYF. The CDR3 bases are TGTGCCAGCAGCTTAGGCCCGGGACAGGTCTACGAGCAGTACTTC.

The chain joins TRBV7-9 to TRBJ2-1; no firm D call. V was trimmed by 8 bases and J by 1 base, leaving 9 bases between them. This CDR3 spans 13 amino acids. Looked up from germline, CDR1 is SEHNR and CDR2 is FQNEAQ (reference sequence). CDR3 region: CASSQSSYNEQFF. The CDR3 DNA is TGTGCCAGCTCCCAAAGTTCCTACAATGAGCAGTTCTTC. The full variable domain, with the rest looked up from reference TRBV7-9 and TRBJ2-1, is DTGVSQNPRHKITKRGQNVTFRCDPISEHNRLYWYRQTLGQGPEFLTYFQNEAQLEKSRLLSDRFSAERPKGSFSTLEIQRTEQGDSAMYLCASSQSSYNEQFFGPGTRLTVL.

This clonotype was found a few times. The chain has TRBV6-2 or TRBV6-3 and TRBJ2-2; D not resolved. With 8 bases removed from V and 3 bases from J, the gap between germline ends came to 7 bases. The CDR3 loop spans 12 amino acids. Germline CDR1 reads MNHEY; CDR2 reads SVGEGT. In nucleotides, the CDR3 is TGTGCCAGCGGGGAACACACCGGGGAGCTGTTTTTT. This codes for CASGEHTGELFF.

This clonotype was seen a handful of times. This chain joins TRBV9 and TRBJ2-7; 8 bases fit TRBD1. The germline V gene has CDR1 SGDLS and CDR2 YYNGEE. The CDR3 is 15 residues long. Trimming at V came to 4 bases and at J to 4 bases, leaving 10 bases not matched to a gene. In DNA form, the CDR3 reads TGTGCCAGCAGCCCCCGGACAGGGAGAGATTACGAGCAGTACTTC. It translates to CASSPRTGRDYEQYF.

The chain couples TRBV7-2 to TRBJ2-1, with 9 nucleotides matching TRBD2. Trimming removed 5 bases from V and 0 bases from J; junction bases left unmatched: 5. The CDR3 contains 16 residues. Germline CDR1 reads SGHTA; CDR2 reads FQGNSA. CDR3 coding DNA: TGTGCCAGCAGCCCTAGCGGGGCTAGCTCCTACAATGAGCAGTTCTTC. Amino acid sequence: CASSPSGASSYNEQFF.

This clonotype was detected only a few times. The gene calls are TRBV12-3 or TRBV12-4 and TRBJ2-1; 12 bases match TRBD1. After removal of 5 bases from V and 8 bases from J, the junction contained 13 bases not matched to a gene. This CDR3 region has 17 residues. The CDR3 bases are TGTGCCAGCAGTAAGGGTCCCGGGACAGGGGGCATCGATGAGCAGTTCTTC. Translated, it gives CASSKGPGTGGIDEQFF.

This clonotype was found a few times. This chain connects TRBV5-1 to TRBJ2-7; maybe TRBD2 (5 bases). CDR1 and CDR2 from the germline V gene are SGHRS and YFSETQ. Trimming shortened V by 1 base and J by 0 bases, and 11 bases separated the two germline ends. CDR3 length equals 15 residues. The CDR3 sequence is CASSLLDSSSYEQYF. DNA of the CDR3: TGCGCCAGCAGCTTGCTGGACTCCAGCTCCTACGAGCAGTACTTC. Drawing the rest from reference TRBV5-1 and TRBJ2-7, the complete variable domain is KAGVTQTPRYLIKTRGQQVTLSCSPISGHRSVSWYQQTPGQGLQFLFEYFSETQRNKGNFPGRFSGRQFSNSRSEMNVSTLELGDSALYLCASSLLDSSSYEQYFGPGTRLTVT.

This clonotype was detected ten times or more. This chain joins TRBV6-5 and TRBJ1-4; D gene ambiguous. Germline V gene lookup returns CDR1 MNHEY and CDR2 SVGAGI. CDR3 size: 14 residues. V was shortened by 2 bases and J by 8 bases, with 12 bases between the two germline ends. In DNA form, the CDR3 reads TGTGCCAGCAGTTACCGAGGGTTCGGGGAAAAACTGTTTTTT. Its translation: CASSYRGFGEKLFF.

This sequence joins TRBV10-3 and TRBJ2-3; 11 bases are shared with TRBD2. There are 16 residues in the CDR3. V was pared by 10 bases and J by 2 bases, with 11 bases of the junction left unmatched. From germline, CDR1 is ENHRY and CDR2 SYGVKD. The CDR3 loop reads CASTSQLAGDTDTQYF. DNA for the CDR3: TGTGCCAGCACCTCTCAACTAGCGGGGGACACAGATACGCAGTATTTT.

The chain is built from TRBV28 and TRBJ2-7; 8 bases map to TRBD1. The V gene's germline CDR1 is MDHEN and CDR2 SYDVKM. The V segment lost 5 bases and the J segment 5 bases; nucleotides outside the gene matches: 11. The CDR3 consists of 15 residues. The CDR3 sequence is CASSPSTGVAHEQYF. The DNA of the CDR3 is TGTGCCAGCAGTCCGTCGACAGGGGTGGCCCACGAGCAGTACTTC.

This clonotype was seen only a few times. This rearrangement joins TRBV27 to TRBJ2-7, with D unclear. This CDR3 comprises 13 residues. V was shortened by 1 base and J by 6 bases, with 10 bases between the two germline ends. CDR1 is MNHEY and CDR2 is SMNVEV in the germline V gene (reference sequence). The CDR3, as DNA: TGTGCCAGCAGTTTATTCGGTTCCGCCGAGCAGTACTTC. Residues: CASSLFGSAEQYF.

The V and J genes are TRBV28 and TRBJ1-6, with a tentative D call TRBD1 (5 bases). Germline V gives CDR1 MDHEN, CDR2 SYDVKM. V was pared by 4 bases and J by 8 bases, with 6 bases between. CDR3 length equals 12 residues. CDR3 nucleotide sequence: TGTGCCAGCAGTTCGACAGATTCACCCCTCCACTTT. Protein product: CASSSTDSPLHF. The full variable domain, with the rest looked up from reference TRBV28 and TRBJ1-6, is DVKVTQSSRYLVKRTGEKVFLECVQDMDHENMFWYRQDPGLGLRLIYFSYDVKMKEKGDIPEGYSVSREKKERFSLILESASTNQTSMYLCASSSTDSPLHFGNGTRLTVT.

This clonotype was detected a few times. This sequence joins TRBV28 and TRBJ2-4; maybe TRBD1 (5 bases). Trimming stripped 4 bases from V and 6 bases from J, with 13 bases between. The CDR3 covers 14 residues. The germline V gene has CDR1 MDHEN and CDR2 SYDVKM. CDR3 DNA sequence: TGTGCCAGCAGTTCTTCCTACCAGGGAAACATTCAGTACTTC. Translating gives CASSSSYQGNIQYF.

The V and J genes are TRBV2 and TRBJ2-1, with no clear D. This CDR3 comprises 11 residues. The germline V gene has CDR1 SNHLY and CDR2 FYNNEI. Trimming took off 3 bases at V and 8 bases at J, with 5 bases between the two ends. For the CDR3, the DNA is TGTGCCAGCAGTGAGACATATGAGCAGTTCTTC. Amino acid sequence: CASSETYEQFF. The full variable domain, completed using reference TRBV2 and TRBJ2-1, is EPEVTQTPSHQVTQMGQEVILRCVPISNHLYFYWYRQILGQKVEFLVSFYNNEISEKSEIFDDQFSVERPDGSNFTLKIRSTKLEDSAMYFCASSETYEQFFGPGTRLTVL.

This clonotype was observed a few times. The chain is built from TRBV20-1 and TRBJ2-7; tentatively, D is TRBD2 (7 bases). Looked up from germline, CDR1 is DFQATT and CDR2 is SNEGSKA (reference sequence). The CDR3 spans 14 residues. Trimming removed 2 bases from V and 3 bases from J, with 14 bases in between. CDR3 nucleotide sequence: TGCAGTGCTAGAAGGGGGGGAGGGGTCTACGAGCAGTACTTC. It is translated as CSARRGGGVYEQYF.